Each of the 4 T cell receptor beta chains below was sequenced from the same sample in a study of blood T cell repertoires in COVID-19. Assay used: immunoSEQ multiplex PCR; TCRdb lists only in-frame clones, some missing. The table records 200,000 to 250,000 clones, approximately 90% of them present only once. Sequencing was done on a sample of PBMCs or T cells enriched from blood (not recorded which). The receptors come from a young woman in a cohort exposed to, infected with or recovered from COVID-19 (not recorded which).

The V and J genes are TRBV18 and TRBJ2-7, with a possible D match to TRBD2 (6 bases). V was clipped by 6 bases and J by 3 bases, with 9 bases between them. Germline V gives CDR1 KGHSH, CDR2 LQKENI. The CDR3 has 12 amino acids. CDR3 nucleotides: TGTGCCAGCTCCACGGGGGACTACGAGCAGTACTTC. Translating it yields CASSTGDYEQYF.

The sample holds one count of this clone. For the CDR3, the DNA is TGTGCCAGCAGTGTGTCAGGGAACACCGGGGAGCTGTTTTTT. It is translated as CASSVSGNTGELFF. V and J are TRBV6-4 and TRBJ2-2; D ambiguous. CDR1 and CDR2 from the germline V gene are MRHNA and SNTAGT. Trimming shortened V by 4 bases and J by 1 base, and 7 bases separated the two germline ends. The CDR3 sequence is 14 residues long.

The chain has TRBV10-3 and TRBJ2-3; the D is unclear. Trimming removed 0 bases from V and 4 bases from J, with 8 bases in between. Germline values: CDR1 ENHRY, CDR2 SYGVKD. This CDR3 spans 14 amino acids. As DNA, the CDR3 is TGTGCCATCAGTGAGTCGGCGGCACCAGATACGCAGTATTTT. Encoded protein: CAISESAAPDTQYF.

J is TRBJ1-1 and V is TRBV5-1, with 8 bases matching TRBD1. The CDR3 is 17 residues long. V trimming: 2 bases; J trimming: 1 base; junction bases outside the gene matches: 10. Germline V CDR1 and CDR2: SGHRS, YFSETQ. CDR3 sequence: CASSFQVGQASNTEAFF. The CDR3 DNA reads TGCGCCAGCAGCTTCCAGGTGGGACAGGCCTCGAACACTGAAGCTTTCTTT.